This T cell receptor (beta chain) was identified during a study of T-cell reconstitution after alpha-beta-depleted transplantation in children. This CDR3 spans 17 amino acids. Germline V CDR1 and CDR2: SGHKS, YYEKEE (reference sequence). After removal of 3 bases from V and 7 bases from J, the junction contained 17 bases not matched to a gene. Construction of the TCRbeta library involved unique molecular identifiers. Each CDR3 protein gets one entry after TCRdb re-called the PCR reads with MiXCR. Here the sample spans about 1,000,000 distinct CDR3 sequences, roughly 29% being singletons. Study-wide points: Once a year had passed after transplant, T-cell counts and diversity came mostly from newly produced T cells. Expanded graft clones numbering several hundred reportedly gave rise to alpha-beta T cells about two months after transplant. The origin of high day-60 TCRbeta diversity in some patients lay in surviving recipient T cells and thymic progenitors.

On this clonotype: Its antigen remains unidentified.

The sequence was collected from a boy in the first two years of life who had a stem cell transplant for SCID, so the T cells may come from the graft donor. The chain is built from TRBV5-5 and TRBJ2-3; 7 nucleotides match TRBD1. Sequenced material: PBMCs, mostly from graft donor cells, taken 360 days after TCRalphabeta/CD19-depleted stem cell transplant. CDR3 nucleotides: TGTGCCAGCAGCTCCAGCACGCAAACAGGGGTTCGGCATACGCAGTATTTT. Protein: CASSSSTQTGVRHTQYF.